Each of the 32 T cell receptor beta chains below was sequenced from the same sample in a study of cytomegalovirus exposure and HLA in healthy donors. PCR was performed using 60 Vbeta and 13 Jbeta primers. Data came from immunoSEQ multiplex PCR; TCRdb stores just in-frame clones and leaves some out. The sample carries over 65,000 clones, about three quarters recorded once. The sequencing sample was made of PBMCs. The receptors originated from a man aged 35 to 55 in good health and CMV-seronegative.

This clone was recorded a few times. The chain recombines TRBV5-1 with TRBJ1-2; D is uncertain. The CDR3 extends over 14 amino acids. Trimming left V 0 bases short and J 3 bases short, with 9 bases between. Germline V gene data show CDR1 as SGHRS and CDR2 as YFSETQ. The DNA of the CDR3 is TGCGCCAGCAGCTTGGCCCCCGGTGACTATGGCTACACCTTC. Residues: CASSLAPGDYGYTF.

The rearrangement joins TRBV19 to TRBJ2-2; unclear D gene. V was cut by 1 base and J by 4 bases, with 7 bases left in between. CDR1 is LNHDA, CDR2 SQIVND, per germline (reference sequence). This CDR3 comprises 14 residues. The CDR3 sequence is CASSIGPLTGELFF. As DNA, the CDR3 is TGTGCCAGTAGTATAGGTCCTCTCACCGGGGAGCTGTTTTTT. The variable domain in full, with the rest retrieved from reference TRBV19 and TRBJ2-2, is DGGITQSPKYLFRKEGQNVTLSCEQNLNHDAMYWYRQDPGQGLRLIYYSQIVNDFQKGDIAEGYSVSREKKESFPLTVTSAQKNPTAFYLCASSIGPLTGELFFGEGSRLTVL.

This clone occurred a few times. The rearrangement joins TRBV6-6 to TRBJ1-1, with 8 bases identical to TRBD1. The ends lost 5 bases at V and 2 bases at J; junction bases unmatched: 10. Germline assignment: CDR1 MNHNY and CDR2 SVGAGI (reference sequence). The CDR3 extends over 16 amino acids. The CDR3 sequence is CASSTTGEGGNTEAFF. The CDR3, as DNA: TGTGCCAGCAGTACGACAGGGGAGGGGGGAAACACTGAAGCTTTCTTT.

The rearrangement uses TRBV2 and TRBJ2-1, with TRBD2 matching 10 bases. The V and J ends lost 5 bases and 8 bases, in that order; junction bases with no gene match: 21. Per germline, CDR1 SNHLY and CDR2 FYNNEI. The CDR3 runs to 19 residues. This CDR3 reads CASSYWGSSGRAGRHEQFF. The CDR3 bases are TGTGCCAGCAGTTACTGGGGTTCAAGCGGGAGGGCCGGTCGTCATGAGCAGTTCTTC.

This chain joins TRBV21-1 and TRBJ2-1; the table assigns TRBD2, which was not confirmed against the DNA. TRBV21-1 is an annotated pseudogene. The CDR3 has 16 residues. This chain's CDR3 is CASSKDGTSIYNEQFF. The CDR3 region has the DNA TGTGCCAGCAGCAAAGATGGGACTAGCATTTACAATGAGCAGTTCTTC.

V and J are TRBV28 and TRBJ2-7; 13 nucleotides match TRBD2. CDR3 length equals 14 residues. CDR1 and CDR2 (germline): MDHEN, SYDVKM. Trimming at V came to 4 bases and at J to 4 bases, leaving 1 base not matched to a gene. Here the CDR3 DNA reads TGTGCCAGCAGTTCGACTAGCGGGAGGTACGAGCAGTACTTC. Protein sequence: CASSSTSGRYEQYF.

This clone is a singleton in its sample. The CDR3 sequence: CASTPTGRQETQYF. The CDR3 nucleotides are TGTGCCAGCACCCCGACAGGGCGGCAAGAGACCCAGTACTTC. The J gene is TRBJ2-5, the V gene TRBV25-1; 7 bases are a match to TRBD1. The germline CDR1 and CDR2 sequences are MGHDK and SYGVNS. The CDR3 covers 14 residues. Trimming at V came to 7 bases and at J to 2 bases, leaving 7 bases not matched to a gene.

This chain's CDR3 is CASSPPGGAGNTIYF. The CDR3 region has the DNA TGTGCCAGCTCACCACCGGGAGGGGCTGGAAACACCATATATTTT. The J gene is TRBJ1-3, the V gene TRBV18, with D possibly TRBD1 on 5 matching bases. Germline V CDR1 and CDR2: KGHSH, LQKENI. V dropped 0 bases and J dropped 2 bases, with 8 bases sitting between them. The CDR3 is 15 residues long.

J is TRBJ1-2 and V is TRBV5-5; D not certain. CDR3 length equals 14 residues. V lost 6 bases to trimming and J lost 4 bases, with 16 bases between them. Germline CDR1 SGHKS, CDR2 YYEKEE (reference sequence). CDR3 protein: CASNPSRESYGYTF. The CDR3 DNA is TGTGCCAGCAACCCATCCCGGGAATCCTATGGCTACACCTTC.

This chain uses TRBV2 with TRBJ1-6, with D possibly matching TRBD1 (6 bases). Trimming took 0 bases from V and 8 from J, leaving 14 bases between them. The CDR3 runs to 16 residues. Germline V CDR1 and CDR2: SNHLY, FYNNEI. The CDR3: CASSEAGTLGDSPLHF. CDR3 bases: TGTGCCAGCAGTGAAGCAGGGACATTGGGAGATTCACCCCTCCACTTT. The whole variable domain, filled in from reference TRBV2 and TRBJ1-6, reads EPEVTQTPSHQVTQMGQEVILRCVPISNHLYFYWYRQILGQKVEFLVSFYNNEISEKSEIFDDQFSVERPDGSNFTLKIRSTKLEDSAMYFCASSEAGTLGDSPLHFGNGTRLTVT.

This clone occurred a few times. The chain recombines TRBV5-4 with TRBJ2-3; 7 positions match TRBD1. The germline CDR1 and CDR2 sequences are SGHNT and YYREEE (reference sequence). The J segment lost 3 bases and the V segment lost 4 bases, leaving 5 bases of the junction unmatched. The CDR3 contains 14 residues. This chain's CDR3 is CASSPGRGTDTQYF. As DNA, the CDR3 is TGTGCCAGCAGCCCCGGCAGGGGGACAGATACGCAGTATTTT. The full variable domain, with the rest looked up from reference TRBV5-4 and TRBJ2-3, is ETGVTQSPTHLIKTRGQQVTLRCSSQSGHNTVSWYQQALGQGPQFIFQYYREEENGRGNFPPRFSGLQFPNYSSELNVNALELDDSALYLCASSPGRGTDTQYFGPGTRLTVL.

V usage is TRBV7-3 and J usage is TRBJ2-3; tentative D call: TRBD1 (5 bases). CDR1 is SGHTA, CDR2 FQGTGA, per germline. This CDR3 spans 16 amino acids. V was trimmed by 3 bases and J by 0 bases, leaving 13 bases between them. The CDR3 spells CASSFGRGSSTDTQYF. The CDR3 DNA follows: TGTGCCAGCAGCTTTGGAAGGGGATCTAGCACAGATACGCAGTATTTT. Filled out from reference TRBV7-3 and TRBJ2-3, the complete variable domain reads GAGVSQTPSNKVTEKGKYVELRCDPISGHTALYWYRQSLGQGPEFLIYFQGTGAADDSGLPNDRFFAVRPEGSVSTLKIQRTERGDSAVYLCASSFGRGSSTDTQYFGPGTRLTVL.

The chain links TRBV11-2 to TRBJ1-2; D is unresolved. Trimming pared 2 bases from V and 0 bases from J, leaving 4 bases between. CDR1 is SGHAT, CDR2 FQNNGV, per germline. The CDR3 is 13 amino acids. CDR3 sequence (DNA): TGTGCCAGCAGCTTACAGACTAACTATGGCTACACCTTC. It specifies CASSLQTNYGYTF.

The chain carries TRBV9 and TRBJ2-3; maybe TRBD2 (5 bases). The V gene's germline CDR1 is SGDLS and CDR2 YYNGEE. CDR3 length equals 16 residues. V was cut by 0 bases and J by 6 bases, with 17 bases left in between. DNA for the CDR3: TGTGCCAGCAGCGTAGATAACTCCCCGGGGTCGGATACGCAGTATTTT. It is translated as CASSVDNSPGSDTQYF.

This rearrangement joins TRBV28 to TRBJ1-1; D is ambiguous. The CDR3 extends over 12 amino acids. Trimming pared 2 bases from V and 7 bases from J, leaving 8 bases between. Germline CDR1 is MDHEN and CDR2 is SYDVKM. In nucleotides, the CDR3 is TGTGCCAGCAGTTTAGGGCCCAATGAAGCTTTCTTT. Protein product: CASSLGPNEAFF.

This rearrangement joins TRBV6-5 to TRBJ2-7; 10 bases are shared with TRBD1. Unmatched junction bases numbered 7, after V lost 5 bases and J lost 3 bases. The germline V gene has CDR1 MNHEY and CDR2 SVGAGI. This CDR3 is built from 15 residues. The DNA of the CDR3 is TGTGCCAGCAGTAAATCGGGACAGGGGATCTACGAGCAGTACTTC. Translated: CASSKSGQGIYEQYF.

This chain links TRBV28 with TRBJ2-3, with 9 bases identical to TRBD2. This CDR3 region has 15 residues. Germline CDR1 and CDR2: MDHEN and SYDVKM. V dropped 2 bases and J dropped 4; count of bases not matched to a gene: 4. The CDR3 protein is CASSLVAGGADTQYF. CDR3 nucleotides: TGTGCCAGCAGTTTAGTCGCGGGAGGGGCAGATACGCAGTATTTT.

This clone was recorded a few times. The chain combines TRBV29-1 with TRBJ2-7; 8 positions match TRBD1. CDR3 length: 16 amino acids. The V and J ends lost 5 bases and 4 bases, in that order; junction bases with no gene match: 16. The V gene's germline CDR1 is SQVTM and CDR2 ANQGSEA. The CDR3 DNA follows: TGCAGCGTTAAAGGGGATCCGGACAGGGCTATATACGAGCAGTACTTC. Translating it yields CSVKGDPDRAIYEQYF.

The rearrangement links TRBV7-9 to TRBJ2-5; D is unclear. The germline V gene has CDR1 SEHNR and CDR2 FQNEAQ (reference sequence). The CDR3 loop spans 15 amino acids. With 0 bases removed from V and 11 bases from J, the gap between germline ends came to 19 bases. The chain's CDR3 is CASSLAPSAFLEQYF. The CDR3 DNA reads TGTGCCAGCAGCTTAGCCCCCTCGGCGTTTCTGGAGCAGTACTTC.

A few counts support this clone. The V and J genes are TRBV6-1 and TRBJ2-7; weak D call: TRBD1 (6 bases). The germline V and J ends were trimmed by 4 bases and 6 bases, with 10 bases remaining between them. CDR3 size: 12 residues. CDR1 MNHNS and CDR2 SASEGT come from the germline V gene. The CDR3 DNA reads TGTGCCAGCAGTGTATGGGACATCGAGCAGTACTTC. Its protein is CASSVWDIEQYF.

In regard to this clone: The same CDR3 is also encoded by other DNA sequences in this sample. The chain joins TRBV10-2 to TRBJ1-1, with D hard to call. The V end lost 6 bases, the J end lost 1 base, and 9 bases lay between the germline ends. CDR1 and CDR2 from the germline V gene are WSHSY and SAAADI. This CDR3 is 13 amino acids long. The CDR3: CASRRVPNTEAFF. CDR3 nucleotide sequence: TGCGCCAGCAGGAGGGTTCCGAACACTGAAGCTTTCTTT.

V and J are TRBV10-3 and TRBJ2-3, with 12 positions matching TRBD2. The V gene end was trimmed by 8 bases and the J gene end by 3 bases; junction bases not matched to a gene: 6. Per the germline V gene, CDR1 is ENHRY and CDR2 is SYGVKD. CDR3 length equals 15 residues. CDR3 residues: CAIASGRGGTDTQYF. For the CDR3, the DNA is TGTGCCATCGCTAGCGGGAGGGGGGGTACAGATACGCAGTATTTT.

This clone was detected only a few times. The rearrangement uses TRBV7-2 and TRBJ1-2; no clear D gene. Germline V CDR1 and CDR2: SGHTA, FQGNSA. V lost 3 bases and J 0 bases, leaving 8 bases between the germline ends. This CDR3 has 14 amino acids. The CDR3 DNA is TGTGCCAGCAGCTTTGGCGGGGCTAACTATGGCTACACCTTC. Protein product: CASSFGGANYGYTF.

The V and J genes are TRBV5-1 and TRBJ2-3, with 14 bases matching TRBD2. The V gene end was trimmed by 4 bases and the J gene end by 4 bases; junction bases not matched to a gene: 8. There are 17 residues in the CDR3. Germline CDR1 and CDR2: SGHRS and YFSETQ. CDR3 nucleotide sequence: TGCGCCAGCAGCCCCGGACTAGCGGGAGGAGTGGCAGATACGCAGTATTTT. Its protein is CASSPGLAGGVADTQYF. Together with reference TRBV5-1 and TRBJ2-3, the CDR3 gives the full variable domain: KAGVTQTPRYLIKTRGQQVTLSCSPISGHRSVSWYQQTPGQGLQFLFEYFSETQRNKGNFPGRFSGRQFSNSRSEMNVSTLELGDSALYLCASSPGLAGGVADTQYFGPGTRLTVL.

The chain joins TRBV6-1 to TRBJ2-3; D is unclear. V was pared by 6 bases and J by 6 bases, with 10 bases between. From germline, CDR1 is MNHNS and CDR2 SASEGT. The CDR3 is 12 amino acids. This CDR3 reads CASRSGGDTQYF. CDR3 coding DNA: TGTGCCAGCAGGTCAGGTGGGGATACGCAGTATTTT.

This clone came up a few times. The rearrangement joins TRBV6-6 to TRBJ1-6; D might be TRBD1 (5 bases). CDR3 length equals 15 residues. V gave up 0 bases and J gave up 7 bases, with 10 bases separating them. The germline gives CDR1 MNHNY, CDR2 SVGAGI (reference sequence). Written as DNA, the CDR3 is TGTGCCAGCAGTTACTCGGCAGGGCACAATTCACCCCTCCACTTT. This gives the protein CASSYSAGHNSPLHF.

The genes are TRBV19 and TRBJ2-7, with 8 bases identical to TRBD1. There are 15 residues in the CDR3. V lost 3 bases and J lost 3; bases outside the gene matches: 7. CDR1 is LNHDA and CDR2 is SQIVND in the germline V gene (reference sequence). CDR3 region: CASSIPGQGGYEQYF. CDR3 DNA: TGTGCCAGTAGTATCCCCGGACAGGGAGGCTACGAGCAGTACTTC.

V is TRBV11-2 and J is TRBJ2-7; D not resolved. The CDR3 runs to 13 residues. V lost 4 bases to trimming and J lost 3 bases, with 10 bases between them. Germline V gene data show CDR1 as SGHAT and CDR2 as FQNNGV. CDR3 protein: CASSSTVSYEQYF. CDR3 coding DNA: TGTGCCAGCAGCTCCACAGTAAGCTACGAGCAGTACTTC.

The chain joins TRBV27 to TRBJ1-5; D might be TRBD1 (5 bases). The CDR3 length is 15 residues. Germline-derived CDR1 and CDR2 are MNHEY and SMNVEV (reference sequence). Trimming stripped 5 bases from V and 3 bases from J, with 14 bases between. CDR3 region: CASSPEDNHNQPQHF. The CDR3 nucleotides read TGTGCCAGCAGTCCCGAGGACAATCACAATCAGCCCCAGCATTTT.

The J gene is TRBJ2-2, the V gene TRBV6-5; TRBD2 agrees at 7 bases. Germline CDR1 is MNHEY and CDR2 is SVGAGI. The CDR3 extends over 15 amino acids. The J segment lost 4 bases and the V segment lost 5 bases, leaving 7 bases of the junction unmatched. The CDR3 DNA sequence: TGTGCCAGCAGTAGGACGGGGGGTCCCACCGGGGAGCTGTTTTTT. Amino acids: CASSRTGGPTGELFF.

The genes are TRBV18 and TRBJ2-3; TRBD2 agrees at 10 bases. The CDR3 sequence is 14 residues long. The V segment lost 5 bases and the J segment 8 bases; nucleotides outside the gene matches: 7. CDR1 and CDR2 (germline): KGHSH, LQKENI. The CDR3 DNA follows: TGTGCCAGCTCAACGGCCCAGCGGGAGGGTACGCAGTATTTT. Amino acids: CASSTAQREGTQYF.

The CDR3 nucleotides read TGCGCCAGCAGCTCCCAGGGACAGGGGGCGGGAGAGACCCAGTACTTC. Protein product: CASSSQGQGAGETQYF. The chain recombines TRBV5-1 with TRBJ2-5; TRBD1 agrees at 12 bases. The CDR3 covers 16 residues. V was clipped by 3 bases and J by 4 bases; unmatched bases: 7. In germline, CDR1 is SGHRS, CDR2 YFSETQ.